The clone carrying this TCR beta chain was seen a handful of times. These data belong to a study of regulatory and conventional T cells in RAG deficiency. J lost 5 bases, V lost 5 bases, and 3 bases had no gene match. Germline V gene data show CDR1 as MNHNY and CDR2 as SVGAGI (reference sequence). This CDR3 spans 15 amino acids. TCRdb's table, derived via immunoSEQ multiplex PCR, lists solely in-frame clones and lacks some. The table shows fewer than 35,000 clones, with about 88% occurring only once. The sample also formed part of further work on regulatory T cells. Turning to that study: Primers: 52 TRBV forward and 13 TRBJ reverse.

This sequence was found in a human donor in good health. Sequencing was performed on CD8+ T cells sorted from blood. V usage is TRBV6-6 and J usage is TRBJ2-1, with 13 bases matching TRBD2. This chain's CDR3 is CASSDGLAGDNEQFF. CDR3 in DNA: TGTGCCAGCAGTGACGGACTAGCGGGAGACAATGAGCAGTTCTTC.